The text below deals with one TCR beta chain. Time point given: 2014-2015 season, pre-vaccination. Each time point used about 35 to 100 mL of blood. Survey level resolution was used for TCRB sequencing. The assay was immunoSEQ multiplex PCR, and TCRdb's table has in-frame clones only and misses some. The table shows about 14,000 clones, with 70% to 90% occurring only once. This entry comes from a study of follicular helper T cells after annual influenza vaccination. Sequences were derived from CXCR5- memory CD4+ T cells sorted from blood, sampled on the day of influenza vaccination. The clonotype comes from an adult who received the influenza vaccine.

CDR3 DNA: TGCAGCGGCTCTTTAAGTGCAGGGACCGAAGAGACCCAGTACTTC. As protein: CSGSLSAGTEETQYF. The chain couples TRBV29-1 to TRBJ2-5; the D call may be TRBD1 or TRBD2 (5 bases each). The CDR3 runs to 15 residues. V was shortened by 7 bases and J by 3 bases, with 21 bases between the two germline ends. Per the germline V gene, CDR1 is SQVTM and CDR2 is ANQGSEA. The whole variable domain, filled in from reference TRBV29-1 and TRBJ2-5, reads SAVISQKPSRDICQRGTSLTIQCQVDSQVTMMFWYRQQPGQSLTLIATANQGSEATYESGFVIDKFPISRPNLTFSTLTVSNMSPEDSSIYLCSGSLSAGTEETQYFGPGTRLLVL.